The 9 T cell receptor beta chains below all came from one sample that was sequenced in a study of shared clonotypes between healthy human individuals. TCRdb's copy holds only in-frame clones and misses some; the assay was immunoSEQ multiplex PCR. The table lists about 2.4 million clones, around nine tenths of them singletons. Sequencing input: naive CD4+ T cells sorted from blood. Documented subset: CD45RA+ positively selected. The receptors come from a man aged 18 to 35 in good health.

This clone occurred a few times. The J gene is TRBJ1-3, the V gene TRBV7-9; no reliable D call. V lost 3 bases to trimming and J lost 8 bases, with 5 bases between them. The CDR3 is 11 residues long. Germline V gene sequence: CDR1 SEHNR, CDR2 FQNEAQ (reference sequence). In nucleotides, the CDR3 is TGTGCCAGCAGCTTGTCCGACACCATATATTTT. Translating it yields CASSLSDTIYF. Full variable domain (missing parts from reference TRBV7-9 and TRBJ1-3): DTGVSQNPRHKITKRGQNVTFRCDPISEHNRLYWYRQTLGQGPEFLTYFQNEAQLEKSRLLSDRFSAERPKGSFSTLEIQRTEQGDSAMYLCASSLSDTIYFGEGSWLTVV.

The chain links TRBV9 to TRBJ2-1, with D possibly being TRBD1 (6 bases). This CDR3 has 17 residues. Trimming cost V 3 bases and J 2 bases, with 18 bases left between them. Germline values: CDR1 SGDLS, CDR2 YYNGEE. The CDR3 region is CASSAETTGYTYNEQFF. The CDR3, as DNA: TGTGCCAGCAGCGCCGAGACCACAGGGTACACCTACAATGAGCAGTTCTTC.

About this clone itself: This CDR3 is also generated by other DNA sequences in the sample. The CDR3 region has the DNA TGTGCCAGCAGTTACTCTACAGACTCCTACGAGCAGTACTTC. It codes for CASSYSTDSYEQYF. The chain links TRBV6-5 to TRBJ2-7, with unresolved D. V was trimmed by 0 bases and J by 0 bases, leaving 6 bases between them. CDR1 and CDR2 from the germline V gene are MNHEY and SVGAGI. This CDR3 is 14 amino acids long.

The genes are TRBV10-3 and TRBJ1-3, with a tentative D call TRBD1 (6 bases). This CDR3 spans 16 amino acids. Germline CDR1 and CDR2: ENHRY and SYGVKD. With 10 bases removed from V and 1 base from J, the gap between germline ends came to 20 bases. The CDR3 region has the DNA TGTGCCAGCCTTCCCCGGGACACAGCTTCTGGAAACACCATATATTTT. Translating gives CASLPRDTASGNTIYF.

The chain recombines TRBV30 with TRBJ2-7; 7 bases are shared with TRBD1. The length of the CDR3 is 16 residues. V trimming: 0 bases; J trimming: 1 base; junction bases outside the gene matches: 9. The germline V gene has CDR1 GTSNPN and CDR2 SVGIG (reference sequence). The CDR3 nucleotides are TGTGCCTGGAGTGTATGGGGTACAGGGGTTTCCTACGAGCAGTACTTC. Amino acids: CAWSVWGTGVSYEQYF.

The chain links TRBV5-4 to TRBJ1-5, with D perhaps TRBD1 (6 bases). The CDR3 is 16 residues long. The V end lost 4 bases, the J end lost 3 bases, and 17 bases lay between the germline ends. CDR1 and CDR2 (germline): SGHNT, YYREEE (reference sequence). CDR3 residues: CASSPGAPGDNQPQHF. Written as DNA, the CDR3 is TGTGCCAGCAGCCCTGGGGCCCCAGGGGACAATCAGCCCCAGCATTTT.

The chain uses TRBV14 and TRBJ2-7; D possibly corresponds to TRBD1 (6 bases). Germline values: CDR1 SGHDN, CDR2 FVKESK. Trimming stripped 4 bases from V and 0 bases from J, with 13 bases between. This CDR3 has 15 amino acids. CDR3 amino acids: CASSLSGAASYEQYF. In nucleotides, the CDR3 is TGTGCCAGCAGCCTCTCAGGGGCCGCCTCCTACGAGCAGTACTTC.

J is TRBJ2-1 and V is TRBV2; the match to TRBD1 covers 9 bases. Germline loops: CDR1 SNHLY, CDR2 FYNNEI. CDR3 length: 13 amino acids. Losses at the gene ends were 7 bases for V and 12 bases for J; bases not matched to a gene: 10. The CDR3 DNA reads TGTGCCAGCACAGGACAGGGGAGTGTTAGGCAGTTCTTC. Its protein is CASTGQGSVRQFF. The full variable domain, in which reference TRBV2 and TRBJ2-1 provide the parts outside the CDR3, is EPEVTQTPSHQVTQMGQEVILRCVPISNHLYFYWYRQILGQKVEFLVSFYNNEISEKSEIFDDQFSVERPDGSNFTLKIRSTKLEDSAMYFCASTGQGSVRQFFGPGTRLTVL.

The table lists this clone with a few counts. The chain couples TRBV7-9 to TRBJ1-5; 8 bases are shared with TRBD1. CDR3 size: 13 residues. V was pared by 5 bases and J by 7 bases, with 4 bases of the junction left unmatched. The V gene's germline CDR1 is SEHNR and CDR2 FQNEAQ (reference sequence). This CDR3 is CASSPTGVQPQHF. In DNA, the CDR3 is TGTGCCAGCAGCCCGACAGGGGTGCAGCCCCAGCATTTT. Full variable domain (outside the CDR3, taken from reference TRBV7-9 and TRBJ1-5): DTGVSQNPRHKITKRGQNVTFRCDPISEHNRLYWYRQTLGQGPEFLTYFQNEAQLEKSRLLSDRFSAERPKGSFSTLEIQRTEQGDSAMYLCASSPTGVQPQHFGDGTRLSIL.